A selection of T cell receptor beta chains follows, all from one sample in a study of vaccination and CD4 T cells after COVID-19. These receptors' targets are unknown. One entry per CDR3 protein results from TCRdb running MiXCR on the PCR reads. Of some 6,900 distinct CDR3 sequences in the sample, roughly 18% were seen once. The specimen was CD4+ T cells from blood, cultured in vitro. The receptors shown here come from a human donor who had recovered from COVID-19. Each CDR3 is given with its conserved first and last residue. A D gene is named only where the DNA matches it firmly. Clone size is shown for a subset of rows, as once, few, many or a class of expanded clone.

d_gene,v_gene,len,abundance,j_gene,CDR3aa,CDR3nt
TRBD1,TRBV7-2,14,NA,TRBJ1-5,CASSLDRGVGSQHF,TGTGCCAGCAGCTTAGACAGGGGAGTTGGGTCCCAGCATTTT
NA,TRBV2,13,NA,TRBJ1-1,CASSEDRVTEAFF,TGTGCCAGCAGTGAAGACAGGGTAACTGAAGCTTTCTTT
TRBD2,TRBV11-2,17,few,TRBJ2-1,CASSLAPGLVSYNEQFF,TGTGCCAGCAGCTTAGCTCCCGGACTAGTTTCCTACAATGAGCAGTTCTTC
TRBD2,TRBV20-1,16,NA,TRBJ2-1,CSARDSPGLVIDEQFF,TGCAGTGCTAGAGACTCACCGGGACTAGTCATTGATGAGCAGTTCTTC
NA,TRBV10-2,14,NA,TRBJ1-2,CASSSGQIKHGYTF,TGCGCCAGCAGTTCAGGACAAATAAAACATGGCTACACCTTC
NA,TRBV10-2,14,few,TRBJ2-5,CASRGQGSVETQYF,TGCGCCAGCAGAGGCCAAGGAAGCGTGGAGACCCAGTACTTC
TRBD2,TRBV4-1,16,few,TRBJ2-3,CASSQDLRGGWGTQYF,TGCGCCAGCAGCCAAGATCTACGGGGGGGCTGGGGTACGCAGTATTTT
NA,TRBV6-5,15,medium-sized,TRBJ1-6,CASSYSGTVFSPLHF,TGTGCCAGCAGTTACTCGGGGACGGTGTTTTCACCCCTCCACTTT
NA,TRBV28,17,few,TRBJ1-1,CASTISGRGKRNTEAFF,TGTGCCAGCACCATATCTGGTCGGGGGAAAAGGAACACTGAAGCTTTCTTT
NA,TRBV4-3,14,few,TRBJ1-2,CASSPSTENYGYTF,TGCGCCAGCAGCCCTTCGACAGAAAACTATGGCTACACCTTC
NA,TRBV4-3,14,once,TRBJ2-7,CASSQSGFSYEQYF,TGCGCCAGCAGCCAGTCAGGTTTCTCCTACGAGCAGTACTTC
TRBD2,TRBV19,16,NA,TRBJ2-7,CASSIDSRGGGNEQYF,TGTGCCAGTAGTATAGACAGCCGGGGGGGCGGAAACGAGCAGTACTTC
TRBD1,TRBV6-2/TRBV6-3,15,once,TRBJ2-1,CASSYLPGQGYEQFF,TGTGCCAGCAGTTACTTACCGGGACAGGGGTATGAGCAGTTCTTC
NA,TRBV14,13,NA,TRBJ1-2,CASSQGVYYGYTF,TGTGCCAGCAGCCAAGGGGTCTACTATGGCTACACCTTC
NA,TRBV4-3,14,NA,TRBJ1-2,CASSQDFKDYGYTF,TGCGCCAGCAGCCAAGATTTTAAGGACTATGGCTACACCTTC
NA,TRBV7-8,14,NA,TRBJ1-5,CASTADRWNQPQHF,TGTGCCAGCACCGCCGACAGGTGGAATCAGCCCCAGCATTTT
NA,TRBV5-1,13,NA,TRBJ2-3,CASSLTGTDTQYF,TGCGCCAGCAGTTTAACAGGCACAGATACGCAGTATTTT
NA,TRBV7-9,16,few,TRBJ2-1,CASSLVPAGVFNEQFF,TGTGCCAGCAGCTTAGTTCCCGCAGGGGTCTTCAATGAGCAGTTCTTC
NA,TRBV19,13,NA,TRBJ2-2,CASRTWGTGELFF,TGTGCCAGTAGGACTTGGGGCACCGGGGAGCTGTTTTTT
TRBD1,TRBV11-2,15,medium-sized,TRBJ1-6,CASSKAYRGPSPLHF,TGTGCCAGCAGCAAGGCGTACAGGGGGCCCTCACCCCTCCACTTT
TRBD1,TRBV6-1,15,NA,TRBJ2-1,CASRADRGSYNEQFF,TGTGCCAGCAGGGCAGACAGGGGGTCCTACAATGAGCAGTTCTTC
NA,TRBV28,14,few,TRBJ1-6,CASIDSSYNSPLHF,TGTGCCAGCATCGACAGCTCCTATAATTCACCCCTCCACTTT
NA,TRBV19,13,few,TRBJ2-1,CASSIGRYNEQFF,TGTGCCAGTAGTATCGGCCGCTACAATGAGCAGTTCTTC
TRBD1,TRBV20-1,13,NA,TRBJ2-7,CSARDRGWNEQYF,TGCAGTGCTAGGGACAGGGGGTGGAACGAGCAGTACTTC
NA,TRBV11-3,16,few,TRBJ2-5,CASSSPFRWPQETQYF,TGTGCCAGCAGCTCCCCTTTTCGTTGGCCCCAAGAGACCCAGTACTTC
NA,TRBV7-2,15,NA,TRBJ1-4,CASSLQGLSDEKLFF,TGTGCCAGCAGCTTACAGGGGCTTTCTGATGAAAAACTGTTTTTT
TRBD1,TRBV7-9,17,few,TRBJ1-2,CASSLAKGGQARYGYTF,TGTGCCAGCAGCTTAGCAAAAGGAGGACAGGCCCGCTATGGCTACACCTTC
NA,TRBV19,12,few,TRBJ2-2,CASSHDTGELFF,TGTGCCAGTAGTCATGACACCGGGGAGCTGTTTTTT
TRBD2,TRBV6-1,15,NA,TRBJ2-7,CASRPLAGGSYEQYF,TGTGCCAGCAGGCCCCTAGCGGGAGGGAGCTACGAGCAGTACTTC
TRBD2,TRBV7-9,17,few,TRBJ2-1,CASSLANLAGVKNEQFF,TGTGCCAGCAGCTTAGCGAATCTAGCGGGAGTTAAGAATGAGCAGTTCTTC
TRBD1,TRBV20-1,13,large,TRBJ2-7,CSARDRASYEQYF,TGCAGTGCCAGGGACAGGGCGAGCTACGAGCAGTACTTC
TRBD1,TRBV19,16,few,TRBJ1-5,CASSIVTGAGNQPQHF,TGTGCCAGTAGTATAGTGACAGGGGCAGGCAATCAGCCCCAGCATTTT
NA,TRBV29-1,14,few,TRBJ1-1,CSVGGRAKNTEAFF,TGCAGCGTTGGGGGCCGGGCCAAGAACACTGAAGCTTTCTTT
TRBD2,TRBV11-2,17,NA,TRBJ2-1,CASSLVGGLAGWNEQFF,TGTGCCAGCAGCTTAGTAGGGGGACTAGCGGGATGGAATGAGCAGTTCTTC
NA,TRBV27,14,medium-sized,TRBJ2-1,CASSHGGQYNEQFF,TGTGCCAGCAGTCACGGGGGACAGTACAATGAGCAGTTCTTC
NA,TRBV7-3,14,few,TRBJ1-2,CASSLDGRNYGYTF,TGTGCCAGCAGCTTAGACGGACGTAACTATGGCTACACCTTC
NA,TRBV20-1,16,medium-sized,TRBJ1-1,CSAREARSMMNTEAFF,TGCAGTGCTAGAGAAGCCAGAAGTATGATGAACACTGAAGCTTTCTTT
NA,TRBV15,14,medium-sized,TRBJ1-2,CATSRGEGSYGYTF,TGTGCCACCAGCAGAGGGGAGGGAAGCTATGGCTACACCTTC
TRBD2,TRBV6-1,15,few,TRBJ2-1,CASSERGLVVHEQFF,TGTGCCAGCAGTGAAAGGGGACTAGTAGTCCATGAGCAGTTCTTC
NA,TRBV15,14,NA,TRBJ2-7,CATSRDRSIYEQYF,TGTGCCACCAGCAGAGATCGATCGATCTACGAGCAGTACTTC
TRBD2,TRBV20-1,14,few,TRBJ2-1,CSARTSGSYNEQFF,TGCAGTGCTAGGACTAGCGGGAGCTACAATGAGCAGTTCTTC
NA,TRBV24-1,14,few,TRBJ2-2,CATSDYPAPGELFF,TGTGCCACCAGTGATTACCCGGCTCCCGGGGAGCTGTTTTTT
NA,TRBV21-1,13,NA,TRBJ1-2,CASSKRENYGYTF,TGTGCCAGCAGCAAACGGGAAAACTATGGCTACACCTTC
NA,TRBV12-3/TRBV12-4,14,few,TRBJ2-5,CASSFSGNRETQYF,TGTGCCAGCAGTTTTTCAGGGAATAGGGAGACCCAGTACTTC
NA,TRBV11-2,14,NA,TRBJ2-7,CASSFPSAGSEQYF,TGTGCCAGCAGTTTCCCTTCCGCAGGGAGCGAGCAGTACTTC
NA,TRBV11-2,12,few,TRBJ1-2,CASSPGQGIHTF,TGTGCCAGCAGCCCGGGGCAGGGGATACACACCTTC
TRBD1,TRBV15,14,NA,TRBJ2-5,CATSRGQGTETQYF,TGTGCCACCAGCAGAGGACAGGGGACGGAGACCCAGTACTTC
NA,TRBV7-2,15,few,TRBJ2-7,CASSLVGGHSYEQYF,TGTGCCAGCAGCTTAGTTGGGGGGCACTCCTACGAGCAGTACTTC
NA,TRBV6-2/TRBV6-3,12,NA,TRBJ1-5,CASSYGSQPQHF,TGTGCCAGCAGTTACGGTAGTCAGCCCCAGCATTTT
TRBD1,TRBV28,16,NA,TRBJ1-5,CASSFDADRGDQPQHF,TGTGCCAGCAGTTTCGATGCGGACAGGGGGGACCAGCCCCAGCATTTT
NA,TRBV19,13,NA,TRBJ2-1,CASSIDRYNEQFF,TGTGCCAGTAGTATCGACCGCTACAATGAGCAGTTCTTC
NA,TRBV6-5,15,NA,TRBJ2-5,CASSYEAGGFRTQYF,TGTGCCAGCAGTTACGAGGCAGGGGGGTTTAGGACCCAGTACTTC
TRBD1,TRBV7-3,13,NA,TRBJ1-5,CASSRTGNEPQHF,TGTGCCAGCAGCAGGACAGGGAATGAGCCCCAGCATTTT
TRBD1,TRBV6-1,17,few,TRBJ2-5,CASSEVWDSPGQETQYF,TGTGCCAGCAGTGAAGTTTGGGACAGCCCTGGCCAAGAGACCCAGTACTTC